One and the same sample provided the 14 T cell receptor beta chains below, sequenced in a study of T cells in Graves' hyperthyroidism and ophthalmopathy. Amplification of TCR beta CDR3 regions was performed using RNA transcripts as template. The TCR CDR3 first-round RT-PCR relied on the HTBI primer set. One entry per CDR3 protein, called by TCRdb with MiXCR from the multiplex PCR reads. The data contain about 410,000 distinct CDR3 sequences, about 15% of them singletons. Sequencing was done on a sample of blood. The receptor source for this set is a man aged 18 to 30 with Graves' ophthalmopathy.

This clonotype was recorded many times. This CDR3 is CASSLGQAFNQPQHF. CDR3 DNA: TGTGCCAGCAGTTTAGGTCAGGCCTTCAATCAGCCCCAGCATTTT. The J gene is TRBJ1-5, the V gene TRBV27; D gene unclear. V lost 2 bases and J lost 3, with 11 bases in between. Germline assignment: CDR1 MNHEY and CDR2 SMNVEV (reference sequence). The CDR3 consists of 15 residues.

This clonotype appeared many times. The V and J genes are TRBV6-1 and TRBJ2-7; D ambiguous. The germline V and J ends were trimmed by 9 bases and 1 base, with 13 bases remaining between them. Germline lookup yields CDR1 MNHNS and CDR2 SASEGT. The CDR3 spans 13 residues. The CDR3 sequence is CASTRLESYEQYF. CDR3 sequence (DNA): TGTGCCAGTACGCGGTTAGAGTCCTACGAGCAGTACTTC.

This clonotype was counted many times. The genes are TRBV7-3 and TRBJ2-1, with D hard to call. Per the germline V gene, CDR1 is SGHTA and CDR2 is FQGTGA. With 1 base removed from V and 8 bases from J, the gap between germline ends came to 9 bases. The CDR3 runs 13 residues. The CDR3 is CASSLSGNDEQFF. CDR3 DNA: TGTGCCAGCAGCTTAAGTGGAAACGATGAGCAGTTCTTC.

This clonotype was counted many times. The chain links TRBV3-1 to TRBJ2-3; D remains unclear. This CDR3 comprises 13 residues. The V end was cut by 6 bases, the J end by 6 bases, with 13 bases between. CDR1 and CDR2 from the germline V gene are LGHDT and YNNKEL (reference sequence). This CDR3 reads CASRGQAGDTQYF. The CDR3 coding sequence is TGTGCCAGCAGGGGTCAGGCTGGGGATACGCAGTATTTT.

This clonotype was counted between two and nine times. The chain recombines TRBV7-6 with TRBJ2-5; 10 bases are shared with TRBD2. The CDR3 consists of 16 residues. CDR1 is SGHVS, CDR2 FNYEAQ, per germline. The junction had 9 bases not matched to a gene; V was cut back by 5 bases and J by 3 bases. The CDR3 sequence: CASSPVSSGREETQYF. The CDR3 nucleotides are TGTGCCAGCAGCCCCGTTTCGAGCGGGAGGGAAGAGACCCAGTACTTC.

This chain joins TRBV15 and TRBJ2-1; maybe TRBD1 (7 bases). The V and J ends lost 4 bases and 4 bases respectively, with 8 bases between them. Germline V CDR1 and CDR2: LNHNV, YYDKDF (reference sequence). The CDR3 covers 13 residues. The CDR3 region has the DNA TGTGCCACCAGCACAGGGGGGTACAATGAGCAGTTCTTC. It codes for CATSTGGYNEQFF.

This rearrangement joins TRBV18 to TRBJ2-6, with unresolved D. Germline V gene lookup returns CDR1 KGHSH and CDR2 LQKENI. The CDR3 extends over 15 amino acids. V was cut by 0 bases and J by 0 bases, with 3 bases left in between. The CDR3 loop is CASSPPSSGANVLTF. CDR3 DNA sequence: TGTGCCAGCTCACCACCTAGCTCTGGGGCCAACGTCCTGACTTTC.

This clonotype came up many times. This chain uses TRBV18 with TRBJ1-1; TRBD1 matches 8 bases. V lost 4 bases and J lost 4; bases outside the gene matches: 8. Germline-derived CDR1 and CDR2 are KGHSH and LQKENI. This CDR3 has 15 amino acids. The CDR3 nucleotides read TGTGCCAGCTCACTACTCGAAACAGGGGGCACTGAAGCTTTCTTT. It translates to CASSLLETGGTEAFF.

In its sample, this clonotype was seen a few times. The chain joins TRBV25-1 to TRBJ2-7, with D perhaps TRBD1 or TRBD2 (5 bases each). V was clipped by 6 bases and J by 7 bases, with 16 bases between them. The length of the CDR3 is 13 residues. Per the germline V gene, CDR1 is MGHDK and CDR2 is SYGVNS. CDR3 sequence: CASRRDVVGEQYF. CDR3 nucleotide sequence: TGTGCCAGCAGACGGGACGTGGTTGGGGAGCAGTACTTC.

This clonotype came up many times. The rearrangement links TRBV7-9 to TRBJ2-1; TRBD2 agrees at 7 bases. Germline CDR1 is SEHNR and CDR2 is FQNEAQ (reference sequence). This CDR3 contains 13 residues. V shed 5 bases, J shed 10 bases, and the junction held 8 bases outside the gene matches. DNA of the CDR3: TGTGCCAGCAGCCCGGGGAGGGAGACCGAGCAGTTCTTC. Translated: CASSPGRETEQFF.

This clonotype showed up many times. The V gene is TRBV3-1, the J gene TRBJ2-7; tentative D call: TRBD1 (6 bases). There are 14 residues in the CDR3. Trimming pared 5 bases from V and 4 bases from J, leaving 15 bases between. Germline assignment: CDR1 LGHDT and CDR2 YNNKEL (reference sequence). CDR3 loop: CASSLFGQLYEQYF. The CDR3 nucleotides read TGTGCCAGCAGCTTGTTTGGACAGCTTTACGAGCAGTACTTC.

This clonotype was seen a few times. A clone one base away is much larger, so this may be a read error. DNA of the CDR3: TGTGCCAGCAGTATGGGGGCGGGGCATGGCTACACCTTC. Amino acid sequence: CASSMGAGHGYTF. V usage is TRBV12-3 or TRBV12-4 and J usage is TRBJ1-2, with a weak D call TRBD1 (6 bases). CDR3 length: 13 residues. V was trimmed by 5 bases and J by 6 bases, leaving 13 bases between them.

Ten or more counts support this clonotype. J is TRBJ1-5 and V is TRBV24-1; 8 nucleotides agree with TRBD1. This CDR3 comprises 16 residues. V was pared by 2 bases and J by 3 bases, with 5 bases of the junction left unmatched. Germline V gives CDR1 KGHDR, CDR2 SFDVKD. The CDR3 region has the DNA TGTGCCACCAGTGATTCGACAGGGGACCTCAATCAGCCCCAGCATTTT. Translated, it gives CATSDSTGDLNQPQHF.

Many counts were recorded for this clonotype. The chain combines TRBV9 with TRBJ2-3; a possible D gene is TRBD2 (5 bases). CDR3 length: 17 residues. Germline CDR1 SGDLS, CDR2 YYNGEE. Trimming removed 2 bases at V and 1 base at J, with 17 bases between. The CDR3 loop reads CASSVGSVGVGTDTQYF. CDR3 sequence (DNA): TGTGCCAGCAGCGTGGGCAGCGTGGGAGTTGGCACAGATACGCAGTATTTT. Together with reference TRBV9 and TRBJ2-3, the CDR3 gives the full variable domain: DSGVTQTPKHLITATGQRVTLRCSPRSGDLSVYWYQQSLDQGLQFLIQYYNGEERAKGNILERFSAQQFPDLHSELNLSSLELGDSALYFCASSVGSVGVGTDTQYFGPGTRLTVL.